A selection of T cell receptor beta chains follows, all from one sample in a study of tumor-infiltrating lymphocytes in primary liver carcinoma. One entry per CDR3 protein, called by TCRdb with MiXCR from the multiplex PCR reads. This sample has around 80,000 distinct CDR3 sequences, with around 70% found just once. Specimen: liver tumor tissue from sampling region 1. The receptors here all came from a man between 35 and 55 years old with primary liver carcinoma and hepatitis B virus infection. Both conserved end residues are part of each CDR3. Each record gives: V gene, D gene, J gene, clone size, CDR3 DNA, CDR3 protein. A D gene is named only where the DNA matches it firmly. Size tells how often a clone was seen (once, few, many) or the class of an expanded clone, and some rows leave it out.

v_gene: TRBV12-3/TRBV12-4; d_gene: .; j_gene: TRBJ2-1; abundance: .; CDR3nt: TGTGCCAGCAGTTTCGGCTCACTCTACTATGAGCAGTTCTTC; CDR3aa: CASSFGSLYYEQFF
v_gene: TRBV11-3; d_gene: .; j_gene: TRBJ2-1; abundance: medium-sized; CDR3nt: TGTGCCAGCAGCTCCGGGGTCTTATCGGATGAGCAGTTCTTC; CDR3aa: CASSSGVLSDEQFF
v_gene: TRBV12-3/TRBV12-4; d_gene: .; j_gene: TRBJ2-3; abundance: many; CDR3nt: TGTGCCAGTGGTCGGGAGAGCACAGATACGCAGTATTTT; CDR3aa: CASGRESTDTQYF
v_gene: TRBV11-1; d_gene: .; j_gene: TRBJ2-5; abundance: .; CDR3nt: TGTGCCAACAGCCCGCCCCCGGAGATCATGAAGGACTTCCAAGAGACCCAGTACTTC; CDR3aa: CANSPPPEIMKDFQETQYF
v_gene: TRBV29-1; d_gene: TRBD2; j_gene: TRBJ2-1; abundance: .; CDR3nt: TGCAGCATTGTGAGCGGGAGGGCGAGCGATGAGCAGTTCTTC; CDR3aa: CSIVSGRASDEQFF
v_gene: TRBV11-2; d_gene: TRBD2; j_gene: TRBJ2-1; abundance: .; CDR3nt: TGTGCCGGCAGCTCGACTAGCGGGTTTGATGAGCAGTTCTTC; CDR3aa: CAGSSTSGFDEQFF
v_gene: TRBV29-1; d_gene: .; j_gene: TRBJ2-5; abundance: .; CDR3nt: TGCAGCCTTGGCGGACTCCAAGAGACCCAGTACTTC; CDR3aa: CSLGGLQETQYF
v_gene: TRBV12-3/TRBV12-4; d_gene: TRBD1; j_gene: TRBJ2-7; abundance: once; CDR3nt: TGTGCCAGCGAACCGGGTCTAGGGGGCAGCTACTACGAGCAGTACTTC; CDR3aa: CASEPGLGGSYYEQYF
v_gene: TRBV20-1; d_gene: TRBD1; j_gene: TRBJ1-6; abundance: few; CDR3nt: TGCAGTGCTAGGGACAGGGGAAAGTCCTATAATTCACCCCTCCACTTT; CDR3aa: CSARDRGKSYNSPLHF
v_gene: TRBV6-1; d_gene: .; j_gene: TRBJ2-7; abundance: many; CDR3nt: TGTGCCAGCAGCCCCGGACTGGTGGGGGAGCAGTACTTC; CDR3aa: CASSPGLVGEQYF
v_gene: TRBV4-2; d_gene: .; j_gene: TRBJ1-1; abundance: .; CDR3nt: TGTGCCAGCAGCCAATTGAAAGATGGCACTGAAGCTTTCTTT; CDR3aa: CASSQLKDGTEAFF
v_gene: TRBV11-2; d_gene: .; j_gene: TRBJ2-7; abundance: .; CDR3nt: TGTGCCAGCAGCCTATCTGTGGGAATATCCTACGAGCTGTGTTTC; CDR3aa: CASSLSVGISYELCF
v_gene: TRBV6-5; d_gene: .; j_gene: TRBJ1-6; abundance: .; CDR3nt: TGTGCTAGCGGTTACACGACAGGTGAGGATTCACCCCTCCACTTT; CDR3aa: CASGYTTGEDSPLHF
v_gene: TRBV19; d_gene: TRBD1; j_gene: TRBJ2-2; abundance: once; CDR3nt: TGTGCCAGTAGTCAAAGGGGGCTCAGCGGAACGAACACCGGGGAGCTGTTTTTT; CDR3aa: CASSQRGLSGTNTGELFF
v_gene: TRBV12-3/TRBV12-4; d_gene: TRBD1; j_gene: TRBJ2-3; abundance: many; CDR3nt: TGTGCCAGCACCATGACAGGGGATACGCAGTATTTT; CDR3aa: CASTMTGDTQYF
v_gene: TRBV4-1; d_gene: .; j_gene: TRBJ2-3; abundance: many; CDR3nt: TGCGCCAGCAGCCAAGGTCAGACCACAGATACGCAGTATTTT; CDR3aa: CASSQGQTTDTQYF
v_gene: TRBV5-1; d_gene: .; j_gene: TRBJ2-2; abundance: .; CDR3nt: TGCGCCAGCAGCACTACCCTAGCATACACCGGGGAGCTGTTTTTT; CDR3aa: CASSTTLAYTGELFF
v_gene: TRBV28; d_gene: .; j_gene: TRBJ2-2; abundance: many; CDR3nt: TGTGCCAGCGGAGGACAGCTTTCGAACACCGGGGAGCTGTTTTTT; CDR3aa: CASGGQLSNTGELFF